The clone carrying this T cell receptor beta chain was seen more than once but under ten times. The data originate from a study of blood T cell repertoires in COVID-19. In the original workflow: Reference gene primer amplification yielded estimated nucleated cell counts. TCRdb's table, derived via immunoSEQ multiplex PCR, lists solely in-frame clones and lacks some. V and J calls and clone size are those listed in that table; D and trimming were worked out from the DNA. The repertoire has approximately 360,000 clones, 75% to 90% of them found once; the top ten carry around 5.1%. V lost 4 bases to trimming and J lost 2 bases; unmatched junction nucleotides: 3. CDR1 and CDR2 (germline): SGHTA, FQGTGA. The CDR3 extends over 15 amino acids. Participants, about 18 to 95 years old, spanned approximately 26 US areas. Each participant's cohort was designated according to participant-reported clinical history. Cohort 3 recovery required two negative PCRs, clearance, or symptom resolution.

The V gene is TRBV7-3, the J gene TRBJ2-3; 10 bases align to TRBD2. The sequencing input was PBMCs or T cells enriched from blood (not recorded which). This TCR was sampled from a woman in her fifties or sixties who had recovered from COVID-19. The CDR3 spells CASSSSGRATDTQYF. The CDR3 nucleotides read TGTGCCAGCAGCTCCAGCGGGAGGGCCACAGATACGCAGTATTTT. Together with reference TRBV7-3 and TRBJ2-3, the CDR3 gives the full variable domain: GAGVSQTPSNKVTEKGKYVELRCDPISGHTALYWYRQSLGQGPEFLIYFQGTGAADDSGLPNDRFFAVRPEGSVSTLKIQRTERGDSAVYLCASSSSGRATDTQYFGPGTRLTVL.